Listed below are T cell receptor beta chains from one sample, sequenced in a study of radiotherapy plus CTLA-4 blockade in lung cancer. The assay was immunoSEQ multiplex PCR, and TCRdb's table has in-frame clones only and misses some. This table has 100,000 to 150,000 clones, about 83% appearing once. Source: peripheral blood, taken from a patient treated with radiotherapy plus ipilimumab. These receptor sequences come from a human donor with non-small cell lung cancer who had a partial response to radiotherapy plus ipilimumab. Both conserved end residues are part of each CDR3. The order of the fields is J gene, D gene, clone size, V gene, CDR3 DNA, CDR3 protein. A D gene is named only where the DNA matches it firmly. Size tells how often a clone was seen (once, few, many) or the class of an expanded clone, and some rows leave it out.

TRBJ1-5 | - | - | TRBV6-1 | TGTGCCAGCAGCCACACAGGGAGCAGCAATCAGCCCCAGCATTTT | CASSHTGSSNQPQHF
TRBJ1-4 | TRBD1 | - | TRBV7-9 | TGTGCCAGCAGCTCCCCGGGACAGGGAAATAATGAAAAACTGTTTTTT | CASSSPGQGNNEKLFF
TRBJ1-1 | - | - | TRBV2 | TGTGCCAGCAGTGAAGCCAGACTTTCGAACACTGAAGCTTTCTTT | CASSEARLSNTEAFF
TRBJ2-7 | TRBD2 | - | TRBV28 | TGTGCCAGCACCTCGAGAGGGGAGGGGACCTACGAGCAGTACTTC | CASTSRGEGTYEQYF
TRBJ2-1 | TRBD2 | once | TRBV27 | TGTGCCAGCAGCCCATTCTACGGGACTACCTCCTACAATGAGCAGTTCTTC | CASSPFYGTTSYNEQFF
TRBJ1-2 | - | - | TRBV5-1 | TGCGCCAGCAGCTTGGGGGAGGGATGGAGTGGCTACACCTTC | CASSLGEGWSGYTF
TRBJ2-1 | TRBD2 | - | TRBV7-2 | TGTGCCAGCAGCTTACGCGGGGGGGTCTACAATGAGCAGTTCTTC | CASSLRGGVYNEQFF
TRBJ2-7 | - | - | TRBV5-4 | TGTGCCAGCAGCTCGGACGGAGGCTCCTACGAGCAGTACTTC | CASSSDGGSYEQYF
TRBJ2-1 | - | - | TRBV19 | TGTGCCAGCAGAGACGGACAGTTGCACAATGAGCAGTTCTTC | CASRDGQLHNEQFF
TRBJ2-2 | - | - | TRBV27 | TGTGCCAGCAGTTCCTACACCGGGGAGCTGTTTTTT | CASSSYTGELFF
TRBJ2-2 | - | - | TRBV30 | TGTGCCTGGAGCTGGGGACAAGACACCGGGGAGCTGTTTTTT | CAWSWGQDTGELFF
TRBJ1-5 | - | few | TRBV28 | TGTGCCAGCTGGGGGGGGGCTCAGAATCAGCCCCAGCATTTT | CASWGGAQNQPQHF
TRBJ2-2 | - | - | TRBV25-1 | TGTGCCAGCAGTGAATCATCCAGGGTAGGCACCGGGGAGCTGTTTTTT | CASSESSRVGTGELFF
TRBJ2-6 | - | - | TRBV7-2 | TGTGCCAGCAGACGTAAGACAGGCTCTGGGGCCAACGTCCTGACTTTC | CASRRKTGSGANVLTF
TRBJ1-3 | - | - | TRBV28 | TGTGCCAGCAGTTCGACGGGGGAGAGCTCTGGAAACACCATATATTTT | CASSSTGESSGNTIYF
TRBJ2-5 | - | few | TRBV7-2 | TGTGCCAGCAGCTTGGGCAGGGGAGAGACCCAGTACTTC | CASSLGRGETQYF
TRBJ2-1 | - | - | TRBV9 | TGTGCCAGCAGTCCCCGACTGGACAATGAGCAGTTCTTC | CASSPRLDNEQFF
TRBJ1-5 | - | - | TRBV10-3 | TGTGCCATCAGTCGACAGGCGGGCAATCAGCCCCAGCATTTT | CAISRQAGNQPQHF
TRBJ2-3 | TRBD2 | - | TRBV5-4 | TGTGCCAGCAGCTTGGTAGCGGGCGGCCGATTGAATACGCAGTATTTT | CASSLVAGGRLNTQYF
TRBJ2-3 | TRBD2 | once | TRBV27 | TGTGCCAGCAGTTTTGATCCTAGCGGGCCTACTAGCACAGATACGCAGTATTTT | CASSFDPSGPTSTDTQYF
TRBJ2-7 | - | - | TRBV21-1 | TGTGCCAGAACCAGGGGGCGCCGGGACTACGAGCAGTACTTC | CARTRGRRDYEQYF
TRBJ2-3 | - | once | TRBV21-1 | TGTGCCAGCAGGAAGAGCCCAGATACGCAGTATTTT | CASRKSPDTQYF
TRBJ2-3 | TRBD2 | - | TRBV4-2 | TGTGCCAGCAGCCAGGGGACTAGCGGGAGTTCCCCGGGAGATACGCAGTATTTT | CASSQGTSGSSPGDTQYF
TRBJ1-1 | - | few | TRBV5-1 | TGCGCCAGCAGCTCCGCACAGGGCACTGAAGCTTTCTTT | CASSSAQGTEAFF
TRBJ1-1 | - | - | TRBV11-1 | TGTGCCAGCAGCTTACTAGACAGAGCTGAAGCTTTCTTT | CASSLLDRAEAFF
TRBJ2-1 | - | - | TRBV7-2 | TGTGCCAGCAGCTTACATTGGTCAGGTTACAATGAGCAGTTCTTC | CASSLHWSGYNEQFF
TRBJ1-5 | - | - | TRBV7-2 | TGTGCCAGCAGCTTAGCCAGGAACGATCAGCCCCAGCATTTT | CASSLARNDQPQHF
TRBJ1-1 | - | - | TRBV5-6 | TGTGCCAGCAGCTTGGATGGAGCCGGAGAAGCTTTCTTT | CASSLDGAGEAFF
TRBJ2-1 | - | - | TRBV7-2 | TGTGCCAGCAGCTCCGCGCGGCGCAATGAGCAGTTCTTC | CASSSARRNEQFF